Listed here is a single T cell receptor (beta chain). This specimen belongs to a study of blood T cell repertoires in COVID-19. This CDR3 region has 16 residues. Germline lookup yields CDR1 SGHRS and CDR2 YFSETQ. V gave up 8 bases and J gave up 0 bases, with 21 bases separating them. Libraries were prepared by immunoSEQ multiplex PCR; TCRdb keeps only in-frame clonotypes and omits some of them. This table has roughly 300,000 clones, under 90% appearing once. V is TRBV5-1 and J is TRBJ2-7; possibly TRBD2 for D (6 bases). The clonotype comes from a woman aged 18-29 years who had recovered from COVID-19. The specimen sequenced was PBMCs or T cells enriched from blood (not recorded which). CDR3 in DNA: TGCGCCAGGGTGTTTCTGAGCGGGCCTAGCTCCTACGAGCAGTACTTC. Translation gives CARVFLSGPSSYEQYF.